This T cell receptor (beta chain) was identified during a study of T cell responses to AZD1222 COVID-19 vaccine. Whole-study results and caveats: Baseline seropositivity occurred in only six or seven AZD1222 recipients. The sample set comprised mostly white British donors with more females, and clonal diversity was possibly underestimated. Repertoire sampling was restricted to post-peak T cell response timepoints. In the spike-specific TCR repertoire, nearly half reportedly target unmutated variant regions.

Using immunoSEQ multiplex PCR, the repertoire was profiled, and TCRdb retains in-frame clones only, with some absent. The sample shows tens of thousands of clones, approximately 83% of them seen only once. The CDR3 runs to 13 residues. Trimming removed 6 bases at V and 4 bases at J, with 10 bases between. In germline, CDR1 is WSHSY, CDR2 SAAADI. A remark on this clone: Its antigen is not identified.

This chain joins TRBV10-2 and TRBJ1-5, with D possibly matching TRBD1 (6 bases). Sample: peripheral blood, taken on day 0 of AZD1222 vaccination. The receptor was derived from an adult in good health. CDR3 region: CASSLGQNQPQHF. CDR3 nucleotide sequence: TGCGCCAGCAGCCTAGGACAGAATCAGCCCCAGCATTTT.